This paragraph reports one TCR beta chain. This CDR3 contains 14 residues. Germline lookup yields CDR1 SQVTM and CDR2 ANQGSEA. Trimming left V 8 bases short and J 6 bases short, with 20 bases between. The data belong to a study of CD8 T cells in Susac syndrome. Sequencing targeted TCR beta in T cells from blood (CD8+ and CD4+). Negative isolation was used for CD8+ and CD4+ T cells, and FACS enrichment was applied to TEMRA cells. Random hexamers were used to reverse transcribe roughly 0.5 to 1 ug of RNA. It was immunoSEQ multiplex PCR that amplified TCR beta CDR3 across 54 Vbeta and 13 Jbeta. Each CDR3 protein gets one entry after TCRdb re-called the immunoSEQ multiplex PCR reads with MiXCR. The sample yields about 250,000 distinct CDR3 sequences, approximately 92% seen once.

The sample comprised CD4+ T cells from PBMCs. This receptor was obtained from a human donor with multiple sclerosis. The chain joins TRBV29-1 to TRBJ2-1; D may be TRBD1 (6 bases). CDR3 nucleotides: TGCAGCCACATGGGGGCCCTGGTAGGCAATGAGCAGTTCTTC. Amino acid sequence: CSHMGALVGNEQFF.